This TCR beta chain was found in a study of T cells in Graves' hyperthyroidism and ophthalmopathy. Amplified TCR beta CDR3 regions derived from RNA transcripts. TCR CDR3 regions were first amplified by RT-PCR with HTBI primers. TCRdb used MiXCR to reprocess the multiplex PCR reads, holding one entry per CDR3 protein. Of some 770,000 distinct CDR3 sequences listed, about 15% are singletons. This clonotype has a count of ten or more. Its antigen is as yet unknown. V was shortened by 3 bases and J by 7 bases, with 10 bases between the two germline ends. The CDR3 sequence is 13 residues long. Overall study findings and caveats: For ophthalmopathy, model prediction preceded onset by a median roughly 6.5 months.

This clonotype was obtained from a man aged 18-30 years with Graves' hyperthyroidism. Sequencing input: blood. The chain couples TRBV12-3 or TRBV12-4 to TRBJ1-5; no definite D call. CDR3 in amino acids: CASSLSAGQPQHF. CDR3 DNA sequence: TGTGCCAGCAGTTTGTCCGCGGGGCAGCCCCAGCATTTT.